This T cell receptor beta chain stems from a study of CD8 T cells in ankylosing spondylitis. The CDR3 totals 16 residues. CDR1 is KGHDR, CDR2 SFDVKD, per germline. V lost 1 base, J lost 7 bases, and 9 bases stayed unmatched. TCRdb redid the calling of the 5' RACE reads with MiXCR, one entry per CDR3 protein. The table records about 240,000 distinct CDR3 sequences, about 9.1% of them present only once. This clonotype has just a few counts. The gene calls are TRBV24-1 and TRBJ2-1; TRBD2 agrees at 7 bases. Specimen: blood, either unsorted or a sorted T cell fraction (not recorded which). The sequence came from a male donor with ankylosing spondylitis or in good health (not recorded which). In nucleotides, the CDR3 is TGTGCCACCAGTGATTTAGCAAGCGGGAAGGCTAATGAGCAGTTCTTC. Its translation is CATSDLASGKANEQFF.